Presented here are 29 T cell receptor beta chains from one specimen sequenced in a study of blood T cell repertoires in COVID-19. Measured with immunoSEQ multiplex PCR; TCRdb has only the in-frame clones, and not every one. The table lists 200,000 to 250,000 clones, roughly 85% of them singletons. Sequences were obtained from peripheral blood. The receptors shown here come from a woman in her 70s with COVID-19, enrolled during active disease.

The chain couples TRBV19 to TRBJ2-7; a possible D gene is TRBD1 (6 bases). V lost 3 bases, J lost 4 bases, and 22 bases lay in between. The length of the CDR3 is 17 residues. Germline values: CDR1 LNHDA, CDR2 SQIVND (reference sequence). The CDR3 DNA sequence: TGTGCCAGTAGTATCAGCGGTAGTAGGACAGCGATATACGAGCAGTACTTC. Amino acid sequence: CASSISGSRTAIYEQYF.

The CDR3 protein is CASAFKGEGQGEQFF. CDR3 sequence (DNA): TGTGCCAGCGCCTTTAAGGGGGAGGGCCAAGGAGAGCAGTTCTTC. The genes are TRBV6-6 and TRBJ2-1; the D gene is possibly TRBD2 (7 bases). CDR1 and CDR2 (germline): MNHNY, SVGAGI (reference sequence). V dropped 8 bases and J dropped 10 bases, with 24 bases sitting between them. This CDR3 contains 15 residues.

This rearrangement joins TRBV11-3 to TRBJ2-7; TRBD1 matches 8 bases. The CDR3 contains 13 residues. The V segment lost 5 bases and the J segment 3 bases; nucleotides outside the gene matches: 3. Germline loops: CDR1 SGHNT, CDR2 YENEEA. CDR3 DNA: TGTGCCAGCAGCCAAGGGACAGGCTACGAGCAGTACTTC. Its translation is CASSQGTGYEQYF.

The chain has TRBV24-1 and TRBJ1-5; D is uncertain. This CDR3 comprises 14 residues. Trimming left V 5 bases short and J 3 bases short, with 10 bases between. Germline loops: CDR1 KGHDR, CDR2 SFDVKD. In nucleotides, the CDR3 is TGTGCCACCAGTGTGGGAGGTTACAATCAGCCCCAGCATTTT. Protein sequence: CATSVGGYNQPQHF.

This clone was observed a single time. This chain joins TRBV9 and TRBJ2-7; tentatively, D is TRBD2 (5 bases). Germline values: CDR1 SGDLS, CDR2 YYNGEE. The CDR3 has 13 residues. V shed 1 base and J shed 0 bases, with 5 bases lying between them. The CDR3 nucleotides read TGTGCCAGCAGCGTAACTAGCTCCTACGAGCAGTACTTC. Its protein is CASSVTSSYEQYF.

Points on this clone: Germline and junction disagree at one end, which may indicate a read error. V gene TRBV5-8 combines with J gene TRBJ2-7; 9 nucleotides match TRBD1. The CDR3 length is 14 residues. Germline V gives CDR1 SGHTS, CDR2 YDEGEE. The CDR3 DNA follows: TGTGCCAGCACCTTGGGGACAGGGAACTACGGGCAGTACTTC. Protein sequence: CASTLGTGNYGQYF.

This chain uses TRBV7-2 with TRBJ2-5; 10 bases map to TRBD1. This CDR3 region has 16 residues. The V segment lost 5 bases and the J segment 5 bases; nucleotides outside the gene matches: 11. CDR1 and CDR2 (germline): SGHTA, FQGNSA. This chain's CDR3 is CASSRAETGGGETQYF. The CDR3 nucleotides are TGTGCCAGCAGCCGCGCGGAGACAGGGGGCGGCGAGACCCAGTACTTC.

The chain uses TRBV11-1 and TRBJ2-1; 12 positions match TRBD2. CDR3 length: 16 residues. V dropped 4 bases and J dropped 9; count of bases not matched to a gene: 10. The germline V gene encodes CDR1 SGHAT and CDR2 FQDESV (reference sequence). The CDR3 loop is CASSSGASGGAGEQFF. In nucleotides, the CDR3 is TGTGCCAGCAGCTCGGGCGCTAGCGGGGGGGCAGGTGAGCAGTTCTTC.

This chain links TRBV9 with TRBJ1-1, with TRBD1 matching 7 bases. The trim removed 0 bases at V and 4 bases at J, leaving 9 bases unmatched. CDR1 is SGDLS, CDR2 YYNGEE, per germline. The CDR3 contains 16 residues. The CDR3 DNA sequence: TGTGCCAGCAGCGTAGCTACACAGGGGATGGGCACTGAAGCTTTCTTT. This translates into CASSVATQGMGTEAFF.

The count of this clone is one. The rearrangement uses TRBV3-1 (or the pseudogene TRBV3-2) and TRBJ1-1; TRBD1 aligns across 10 bases. The length of the CDR3 is 16 residues. Trimming removed 5 bases from V and 0 bases from J; junction bases left unmatched: 6. The germline gives CDR1 LGHDT, CDR2 YNNKEL (reference sequence). CDR3 in amino acids: CASSSGTGALNTEAFF. The CDR3 DNA is TGTGCCAGCAGCTCCGGGACAGGGGCCCTGAACACTGAAGCTTTCTTT.

The CDR3 DNA follows: TGTGCCAGCAGCCTACGTGGACTAGCGGGGGGTCAGGAGACCCAGTACTTC. It codes for CASSLRGLAGGQETQYF. The V call is TRBV7-3, the J call TRBJ2-5, with 14 bases matching TRBD2. The length of the CDR3 is 17 residues. CDR1 is SGHTA and CDR2 is FQGTGA in the germline V gene. The V and J ends lost 5 bases and 5 bases, in that order; junction bases with no gene match: 10.

V is TRBV7-3 and J is TRBJ1-1; D is unresolved. The germline V gene has CDR1 SGHTA and CDR2 FQGTGA. V lost 3 bases, J lost 3 bases, and 14 bases lay in between. The CDR3 length is 15 residues. DNA for the CDR3: TGTGCCAGCAGCTTTTCGCGGACTGAGGACACTGAAGCTTTCTTT. Its protein is CASSFSRTEDTEAFF.

The chain couples TRBV9 to TRBJ2-3; tentative D call: TRBD1 (5 bases). V was clipped by 4 bases and J by 6 bases, with 12 bases between them. Germline CDR1 reads SGDLS; CDR2 reads YYNGEE. This CDR3 has 13 residues. CDR3 DNA: TGTGCCAGCAGCCCAGGGATTTCGGATACGCAGTATTTT. Protein: CASSPGISDTQYF.

The chain combines TRBV19 with TRBJ2-3, with 7 bases aligning to TRBD2. Losses at the gene ends were 5 bases for V and 4 bases for J; bases not matched to a gene: 9. CDR3 length equals 15 residues. Germline V gene sequence: CDR1 LNHDA, CDR2 SQIVND (reference sequence). The CDR3 is CASSRRAGKADTQYF. For the CDR3, the DNA is TGTGCCAGTAGTCGAAGAGCGGGAAAAGCAGATACGCAGTATTTT. Full variable domain (remainder filled in from reference TRBV19 and TRBJ2-3): DGGITQSPKYLFRKEGQNVTLSCEQNLNHDAMYWYRQDPGQGLRLIYYSQIVNDFQKGDIAEGYSVSREKKESFPLTVTSAQKNPTAFYLCASSRRAGKADTQYFGPGTRLTVL.

The genes are TRBV5-8 and TRBJ2-7; TRBD2 matches 7 bases. Unmatched junction bases numbered 18, after V lost 0 bases and J lost 6 bases. The germline gives CDR1 SGHTS, CDR2 YDEGEE. There are 18 residues in the CDR3. In DNA, the CDR3 is TGTGCCAGCAGCTTGGTCTTTGGAAGCGGCGCGGGAGACTCCGAGCAGTACTTC. Its translation is CASSLVFGSGAGDSEQYF. Looking up the rest from reference TRBV5-8 and TRBJ2-7 gives the full variable domain: EAGVTQSPTHLIKTRGQQATLRCSPISGHTSVYWYQQALGLGLQFLLWYDEGEERNRGNFPPRFSGRQFPNYSSELNVNALELEDSALYLCASSLVFGSGAGDSEQYFGPGTRLTVT.

The chain employs TRBV29-1 and TRBJ1-6, with 7 positions matching TRBD1. In germline, CDR1 is SQVTM, CDR2 ANQGSEA. J lost 10 bases, V lost 6 bases, and 6 bases had no gene match. This CDR3 is 12 amino acids long. CDR3 amino acids: CSVRQGESPLHF. The CDR3 nucleotides read TGCAGCGTGCGACAGGGCGAGTCACCCCTCCACTTT.

This clone was detected a few times. The chain joins TRBV27 to TRBJ1-2, with TRBD1 as a possible D gene (5 bases). CDR1 MNHEY and CDR2 SMNVEV come from the germline V gene (reference sequence). Trimming removed 5 bases from V and 4 bases from J, with 14 bases in between. This CDR3 is built from 14 residues. The CDR3 bases are TGTGCCAGCAGTCCGACCGGACACATCTATGGCTACACCTTC. This gives the protein CASSPTGHIYGYTF.

Remarks on this clone: A junction end diverges from the germline sequence, so it may reflect a read error. The gene calls are TRBV27 and TRBJ2-6; TRBD1 is a possible D gene (6 bases). Germline values: CDR1 MNHEY, CDR2 SMNVEV (reference sequence). The CDR3 is 17 amino acids. The CDR3 protein is CASRLGARDSGANVLTF. The DNA of the CDR3 is TGTGCCAGCCGTTTGGGGGCTAGGGATTCTGGGGCCAACGTCCTGACTTTC.

The chain carries TRBV5-1 and TRBJ1-1; 7 bases line up with TRBD1. Looked up from germline, CDR1 is SGHRS and CDR2 is YFSETQ. Trimming at V came to 0 bases and at J to 5 bases, leaving 10 bases not matched to a gene. The CDR3 sequence is 16 residues long. The CDR3 bases are TGCGCCAGCAGCTTGGCCACAGGGGTGGAGAGGACTGAAGCTTTCTTT. As protein: CASSLATGVERTEAFF.

Points on this clone: Other DNA sequences in this sample translate to the same CDR3. This chain uses TRBV11-3 with TRBJ2-2, with 7 bases fitting TRBD2. The CDR3 spans 15 residues. V trimming: 3 bases; J trimming: 4 bases; junction bases outside the gene matches: 5. Germline V gives CDR1 SGHNT, CDR2 YENEEA. The CDR3 sequence: CASSLGGGGTGELFF. The DNA of the CDR3 is TGTGCCAGCAGCTTGGGTGGCGGGGGCACCGGGGAGCTGTTTTTT.

There are many counts of this clone. The chain couples TRBV2 to TRBJ2-3, with 9 bases aligning to TRBD2. V shed 5 bases and J 1 base; nucleotides not matched to a gene: 1. The CDR3 spans 14 residues. CDR1 is SNHLY and CDR2 is FYNNEI in the germline V gene. In nucleotides, the CDR3 is TGTGCCAGCAGTTTAGCGGGAGGCACAGATACGCAGTATTTT. This gives the protein CASSLAGGTDTQYF.

The chain joins TRBV19 to TRBJ1-2, with 8 bases aligning to TRBD1. V lost 2 bases and J lost 4; bases outside the gene matches: 6. Germline assignment: CDR1 LNHDA and CDR2 SQIVND (reference sequence). The CDR3 length is 15 residues. The DNA for the CDR3 is TGTGCCAGTAGTATATTGGCAGGGGGCGTCTATGGCTACACCTTC. It yields the protein CASSILAGGVYGYTF. Complete variable domain (other parts from reference TRBV19 and TRBJ1-2): DGGITQSPKYLFRKEGQNVTLSCEQNLNHDAMYWYRQDPGQGLRLIYYSQIVNDFQKGDIAEGYSVSREKKESFPLTVTSAQKNPTAFYLCASSILAGGVYGYTFGSGTRLTVV.

The rearrangement uses TRBV5-4 and TRBJ2-3; TRBD2 matches 9 bases. Looked up from germline, CDR1 is SGHNT and CDR2 is YYREEE (reference sequence). V shed 0 bases, J shed 0 bases, and the junction held 2 bases outside the gene matches. This CDR3 region has 16 residues. CDR3 in amino acids: CASSLGTSVSTDTQYF. CDR3 DNA: TGTGCCAGCAGCTTGGGGACTAGCGTGAGCACAGATACGCAGTATTTT.

CDR3 sequence: CASSLRDTNYNEQFF. The CDR3 DNA follows: TGTGCCAGTAGTCTCCGGGACACAAATTACAATGAGCAGTTCTTC. The chain employs TRBV19 and TRBJ2-1, with D possibly TRBD1 on 6 matching bases. CDR1 is LNHDA and CDR2 is SQIVND in the germline V gene (reference sequence). The CDR3 totals 15 residues. V gave up 5 bases and J gave up 4 bases, with 15 bases separating them.

This clone was counted only a few times. The V and J genes are TRBV7-2 and TRBJ1-4; 9 bases match TRBD1. The germline gives CDR1 SGHTA, CDR2 FQGNSA. The CDR3 is made up of 15 amino acids. V was clipped by 5 bases and J by 8 bases; unmatched bases: 9. This chain's CDR3 is CASSPRTGENEKLFF. DNA of the CDR3: TGTGCCAGCAGCCCTCGGACAGGGGAGAACGAAAAACTGTTTTTT.

The rearrangement uses TRBV4-3 and TRBJ1-1; D remains ambiguous. The germline V gene encodes CDR1 LGHNA and CDR2 YSLEER. Trimming cost V 0 bases and J 6 bases, with 11 bases left between them. This CDR3 comprises 14 residues. In DNA, the CDR3 is TGCGCCAGCAGCCAAGACGTCGGTGAGGCTGAAGCTTTCTTT. Protein: CASSQDVGEAEAFF.

The chain joins TRBV15 to TRBJ2-2, with D possibly matching TRBD2 (5 bases). In germline, CDR1 is LNHNV, CDR2 YYDKDF (reference sequence). CDR3 length: 14 residues. Trimming cost V 1 base and J 7 bases, with 10 bases left between them. CDR3 region: CATSRVMEVGELFF. As DNA, the CDR3 is TGTGCCACCAGCAGAGTGATGGAGGTCGGGGAGCTGTTTTTT.

This rearrangement joins TRBV29-1 to TRBJ2-2; D may be TRBD1 (7 bases). The germline CDR1 and CDR2 sequences are SQVTM and ANQGSEA. The CDR3 is 13 amino acids. Trimming removed 3 bases from V and 6 bases from J, with 11 bases in between. The CDR3 nucleotides are TGCAGCGTTGAGGGCAGGGGGGCCGGGGAGCTGTTTTTT. Its protein is CSVEGRGAGELFF.

This chain uses TRBV10-3 with TRBJ1-1; D call uncertain. Deletions cut 2 bases from V and 1 base from J, with 14 bases between. Germline V gives CDR1 ENHRY, CDR2 SYGVKD. The CDR3 extends over 16 amino acids. The CDR3 DNA is TGTGCCATCAGTGAGCCGTCGTGGGGAGGGAACACTGAAGCTTTCTTT. Amino acid sequence: CAISEPSWGGNTEAFF.